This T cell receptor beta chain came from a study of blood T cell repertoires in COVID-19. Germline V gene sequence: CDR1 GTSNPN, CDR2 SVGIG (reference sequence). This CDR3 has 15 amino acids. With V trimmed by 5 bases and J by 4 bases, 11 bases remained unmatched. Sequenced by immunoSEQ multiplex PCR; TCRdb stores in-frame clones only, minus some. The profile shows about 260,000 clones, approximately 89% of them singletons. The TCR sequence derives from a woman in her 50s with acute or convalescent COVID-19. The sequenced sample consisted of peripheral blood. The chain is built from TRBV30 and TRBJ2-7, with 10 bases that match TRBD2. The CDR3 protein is CAWASSGSRRYEQYF. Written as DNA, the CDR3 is TGTGCCTGGGCCTCTAGCGGGAGTCGGAGATACGAGCAGTACTTC.